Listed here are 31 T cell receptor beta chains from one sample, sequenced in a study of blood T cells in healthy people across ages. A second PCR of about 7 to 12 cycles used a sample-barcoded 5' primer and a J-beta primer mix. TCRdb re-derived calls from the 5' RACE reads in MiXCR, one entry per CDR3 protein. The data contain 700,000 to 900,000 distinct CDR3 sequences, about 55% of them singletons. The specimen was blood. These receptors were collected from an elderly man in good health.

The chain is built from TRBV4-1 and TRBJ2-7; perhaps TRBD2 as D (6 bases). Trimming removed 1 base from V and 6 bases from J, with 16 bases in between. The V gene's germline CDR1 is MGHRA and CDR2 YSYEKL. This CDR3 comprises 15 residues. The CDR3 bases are TGCGCCAGCAGCCAAGTGGGTACTCGGCGGGGCGAGCAGTACTTC. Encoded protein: CASSQVGTRRGEQYF.

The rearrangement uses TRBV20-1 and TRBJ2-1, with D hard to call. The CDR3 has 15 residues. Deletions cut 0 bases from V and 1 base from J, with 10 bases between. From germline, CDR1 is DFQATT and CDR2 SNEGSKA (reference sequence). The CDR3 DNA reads TGCAGTGCTAGAGATGATGGGGTATCCTACAATGAGCAGTTCTTC. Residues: CSARDDGVSYNEQFF.

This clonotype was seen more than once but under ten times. The CDR3 coding sequence is TGTGCCAGCAGTTTGTTTGGGCAGCTAGCCAAAAACATTCAGTACTTC. It specifies CASSLFGQLAKNIQYF. V gene TRBV28 combines with J gene TRBJ2-4; D unclear. Germline V gene data show CDR1 as MDHEN and CDR2 as SYDVKM. V gave up 3 bases and J gave up 0 bases, with 12 bases separating them. The CDR3 has 16 residues.

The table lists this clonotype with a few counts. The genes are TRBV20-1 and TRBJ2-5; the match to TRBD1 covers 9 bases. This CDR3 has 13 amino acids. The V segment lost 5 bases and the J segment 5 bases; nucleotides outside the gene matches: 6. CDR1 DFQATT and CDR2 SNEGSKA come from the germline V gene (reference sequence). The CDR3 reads CSAEQGAWETQYF. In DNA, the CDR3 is TGCAGTGCTGAACAGGGGGCGTGGGAGACCCAGTACTTC.

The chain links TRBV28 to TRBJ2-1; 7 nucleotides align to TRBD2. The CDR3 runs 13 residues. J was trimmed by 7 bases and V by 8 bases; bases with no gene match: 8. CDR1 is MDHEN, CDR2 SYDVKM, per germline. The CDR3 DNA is TGTGCCAGCGCCGGGGGGAGAACAAATGAGCAGTTCTTC. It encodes CASAGGRTNEQFF.

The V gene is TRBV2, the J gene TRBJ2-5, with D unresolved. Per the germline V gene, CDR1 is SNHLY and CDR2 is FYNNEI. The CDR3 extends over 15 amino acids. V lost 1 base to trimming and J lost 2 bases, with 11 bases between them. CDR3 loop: CASSEVGLPQETQYF. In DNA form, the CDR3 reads TGTGCCAGCAGTGAAGTGGGTTTACCGCAAGAGACCCAGTACTTC.

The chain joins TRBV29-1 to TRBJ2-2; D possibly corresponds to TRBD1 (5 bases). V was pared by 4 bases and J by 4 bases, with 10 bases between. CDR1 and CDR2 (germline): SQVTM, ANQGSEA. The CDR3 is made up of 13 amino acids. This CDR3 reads CSVVGASTGELFF. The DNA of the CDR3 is TGCAGCGTTGTTGGGGCGAGCACCGGGGAGCTGTTTTTT.

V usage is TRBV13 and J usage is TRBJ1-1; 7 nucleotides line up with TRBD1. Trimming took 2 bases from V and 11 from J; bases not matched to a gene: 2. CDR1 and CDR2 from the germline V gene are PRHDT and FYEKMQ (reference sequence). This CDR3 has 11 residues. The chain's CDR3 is CASSLQGGAFF. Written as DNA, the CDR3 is TGTGCCAGCAGCTTACAGGGGGGCGCTTTCTTT.

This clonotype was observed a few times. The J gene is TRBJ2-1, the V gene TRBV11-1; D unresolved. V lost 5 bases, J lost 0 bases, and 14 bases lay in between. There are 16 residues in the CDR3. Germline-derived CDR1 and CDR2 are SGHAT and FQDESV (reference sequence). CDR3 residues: CASSPRSASSYNEQFF. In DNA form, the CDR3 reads TGTGCCAGCAGCCCCCGGAGCGCCAGCTCCTACAATGAGCAGTTCTTC.

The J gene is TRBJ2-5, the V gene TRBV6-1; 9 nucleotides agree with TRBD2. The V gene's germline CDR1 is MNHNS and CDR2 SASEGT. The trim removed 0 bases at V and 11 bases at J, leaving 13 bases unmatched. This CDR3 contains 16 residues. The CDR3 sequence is CASSEAGGLAPLRQYF. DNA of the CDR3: TGTGCCAGCAGTGAAGCGGGGGGACTAGCCCCTTTAAGGCAGTACTTC.

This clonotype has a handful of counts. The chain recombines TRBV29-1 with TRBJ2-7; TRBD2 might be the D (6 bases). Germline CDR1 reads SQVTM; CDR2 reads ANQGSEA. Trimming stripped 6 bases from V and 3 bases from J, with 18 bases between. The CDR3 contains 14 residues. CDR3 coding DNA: TGCAGCGTCACTACTACGGGAGTTCTCTACGAGCAGTACTTC. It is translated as CSVTTTGVLYEQYF.

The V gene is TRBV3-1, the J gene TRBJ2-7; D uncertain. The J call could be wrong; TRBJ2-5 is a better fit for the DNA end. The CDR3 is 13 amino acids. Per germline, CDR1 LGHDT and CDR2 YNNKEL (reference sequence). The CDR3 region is CASRLGAVETQYF. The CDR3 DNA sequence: TGTGCCAGCAGGTTGGGTGCGGTCGAGACCCAGTACTTC.

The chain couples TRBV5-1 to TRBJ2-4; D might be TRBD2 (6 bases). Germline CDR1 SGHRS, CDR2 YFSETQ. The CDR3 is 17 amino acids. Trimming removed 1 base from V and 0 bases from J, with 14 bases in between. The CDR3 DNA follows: TGCGCCAGCAGCTTGCCGGGTAGCGGAGCAGCCAAAAACATTCAGTACTTC. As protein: CASSLPGSGAAKNIQYF.

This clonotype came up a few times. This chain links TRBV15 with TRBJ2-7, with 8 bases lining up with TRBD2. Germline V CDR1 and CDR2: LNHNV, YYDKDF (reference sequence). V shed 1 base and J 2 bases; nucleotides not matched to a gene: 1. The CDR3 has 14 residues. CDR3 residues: CATSRAGGAYEQYF. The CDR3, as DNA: TGTGCCACCAGCAGAGCGGGAGGGGCCTACGAGCAGTACTTC.

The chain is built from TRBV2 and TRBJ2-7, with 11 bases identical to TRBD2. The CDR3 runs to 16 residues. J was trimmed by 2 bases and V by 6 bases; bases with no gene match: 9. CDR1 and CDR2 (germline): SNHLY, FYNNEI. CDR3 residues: CASSLRTSGYTYEQYF. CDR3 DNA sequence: TGTGCCAGCAGCCTTCGGACTAGCGGGTACACCTACGAGCAGTACTTC.

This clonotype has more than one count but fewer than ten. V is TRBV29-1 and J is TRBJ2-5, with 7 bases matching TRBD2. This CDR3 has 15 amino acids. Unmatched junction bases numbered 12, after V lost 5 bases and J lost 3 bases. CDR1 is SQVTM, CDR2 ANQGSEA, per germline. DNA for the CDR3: TGCAGCGTTACCCTCACGGGGGGAGGTAAAGAGACCCAGTACTTC. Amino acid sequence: CSVTLTGGGKETQYF.

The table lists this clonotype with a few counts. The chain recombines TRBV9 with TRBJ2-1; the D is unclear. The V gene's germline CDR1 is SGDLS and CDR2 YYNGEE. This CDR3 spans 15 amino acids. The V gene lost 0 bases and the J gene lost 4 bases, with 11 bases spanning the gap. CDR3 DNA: TGTGCCAGCAGCGTAGAGGAACAGCCTTACAATGAGCAGTTCTTC. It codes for CASSVEEQPYNEQFF.

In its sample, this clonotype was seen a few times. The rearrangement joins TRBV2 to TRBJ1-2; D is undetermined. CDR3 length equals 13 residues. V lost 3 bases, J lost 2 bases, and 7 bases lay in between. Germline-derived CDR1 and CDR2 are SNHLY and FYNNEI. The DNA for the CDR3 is TGTGCCAGCAGTGAGGGAGAGAACTATGGCTACACCTTC. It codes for CASSEGENYGYTF.

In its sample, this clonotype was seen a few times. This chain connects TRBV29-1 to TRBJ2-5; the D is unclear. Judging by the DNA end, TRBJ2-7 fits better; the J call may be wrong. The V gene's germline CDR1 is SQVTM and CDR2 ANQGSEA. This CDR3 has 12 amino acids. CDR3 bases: TGCAGCGTTCGTCCGGATATCTACGAGCAGTACTTC. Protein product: CSVRPDIYEQYF.

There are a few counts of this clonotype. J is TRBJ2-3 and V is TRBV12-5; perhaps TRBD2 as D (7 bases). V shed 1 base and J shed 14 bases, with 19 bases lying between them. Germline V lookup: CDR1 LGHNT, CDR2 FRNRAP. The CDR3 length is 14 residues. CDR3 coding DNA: TGTGCTAGTGGTTTGGAGGGGGGGCACAGATACGCGTATTTT. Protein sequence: CASGLEGGHRYAYF.

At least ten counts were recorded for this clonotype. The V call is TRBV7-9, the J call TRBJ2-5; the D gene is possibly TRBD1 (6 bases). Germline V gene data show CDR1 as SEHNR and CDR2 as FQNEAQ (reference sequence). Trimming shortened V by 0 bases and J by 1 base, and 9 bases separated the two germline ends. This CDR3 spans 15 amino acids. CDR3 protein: CASSLARGGQETQYF. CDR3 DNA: TGTGCCAGCAGCTTAGCGCGAGGGGGCCAAGAGACCCAGTACTTC.

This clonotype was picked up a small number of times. CDR3 protein: CASSYGPTDSSSYEQYF. The CDR3 nucleotides are TGTGCCAGCAGTTACGGACCGACGGACTCGAGCTCCTACGAGCAGTACTTC. The V call is TRBV6-5, the J call TRBJ2-7, with D tentatively TRBD2 (5 bases). CDR3 length: 17 residues. Germline CDR1 reads MNHEY; CDR2 reads SVGAGI. V lost 2 bases and J lost 0, with 17 bases in between.

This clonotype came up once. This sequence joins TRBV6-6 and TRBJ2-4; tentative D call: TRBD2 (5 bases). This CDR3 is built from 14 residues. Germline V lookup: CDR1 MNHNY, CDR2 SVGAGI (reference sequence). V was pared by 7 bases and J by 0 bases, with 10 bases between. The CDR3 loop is CASTSGLAKNIQYF. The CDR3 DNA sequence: TGTGCCAGCACTTCGGGGTTAGCCAAAAACATTCAGTACTTC.

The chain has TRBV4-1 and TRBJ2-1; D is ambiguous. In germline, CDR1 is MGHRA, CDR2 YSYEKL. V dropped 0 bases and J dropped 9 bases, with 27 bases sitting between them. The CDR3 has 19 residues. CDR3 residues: CASSQDAPEKAPHKVEQFF. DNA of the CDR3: TGCGCCAGCAGCCAAGATGCCCCCGAGAAGGCCCCCCACAAGGTTGAGCAGTTCTTC.

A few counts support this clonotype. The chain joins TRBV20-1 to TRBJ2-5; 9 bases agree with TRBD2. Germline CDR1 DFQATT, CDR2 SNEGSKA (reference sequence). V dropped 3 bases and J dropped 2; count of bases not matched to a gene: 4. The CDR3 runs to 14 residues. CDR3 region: CSASPLAGQETQYF. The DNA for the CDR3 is TGCAGTGCTAGTCCCCTAGCGGGACAAGAGACCCAGTACTTC.

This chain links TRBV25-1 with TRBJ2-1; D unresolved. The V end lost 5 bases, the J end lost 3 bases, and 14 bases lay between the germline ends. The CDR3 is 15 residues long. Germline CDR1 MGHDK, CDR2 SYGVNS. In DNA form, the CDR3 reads TGTGCCAGCAGTACACCTTTTGGCTTCTACAATGAGCAGTTCTTC. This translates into CASSTPFGFYNEQFF.

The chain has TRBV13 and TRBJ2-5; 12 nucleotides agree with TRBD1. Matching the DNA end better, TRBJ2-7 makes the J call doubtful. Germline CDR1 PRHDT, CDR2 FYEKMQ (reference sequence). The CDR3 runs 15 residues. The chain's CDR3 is CASSPSGTGGHEQYF. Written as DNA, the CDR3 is TGTGCCAGCAGCCCCTCCGGGACAGGGGGCCACGAGCAGTACTTC.

This chain's CDR3 is CAIRTGTGGKLFF. CDR3 bases: TGTGCCATCAGGACCGGGACAGGGGGAAAACTGTTTTTT. This chain connects TRBV10-3 to TRBJ1-4, with TRBD1 matching 11 bases. From germline, CDR1 is ENHRY and CDR2 SYGVKD. The length of the CDR3 is 13 residues. Unmatched junction bases numbered 4, after V lost 6 bases and J lost 10 bases.

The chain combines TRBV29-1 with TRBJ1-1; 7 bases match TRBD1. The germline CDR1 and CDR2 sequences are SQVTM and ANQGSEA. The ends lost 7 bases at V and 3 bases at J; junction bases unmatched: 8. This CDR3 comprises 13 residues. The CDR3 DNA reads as TGCAGCGCCCGGGACAGAGGGGACACTGAAGCTTTCTTT. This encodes CSARDRGDTEAFF.

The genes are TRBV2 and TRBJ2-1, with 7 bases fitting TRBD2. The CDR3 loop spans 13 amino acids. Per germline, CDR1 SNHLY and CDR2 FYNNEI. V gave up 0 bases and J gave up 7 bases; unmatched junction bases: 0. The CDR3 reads CASSEARENEQFF. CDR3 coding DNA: TGTGCCAGCAGTGAAGCGCGGGAGAATGAGCAGTTCTTC.

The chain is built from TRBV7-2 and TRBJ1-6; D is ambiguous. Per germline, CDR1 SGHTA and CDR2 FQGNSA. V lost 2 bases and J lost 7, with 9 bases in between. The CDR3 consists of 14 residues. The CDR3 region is CASSLNWRNSPLHF. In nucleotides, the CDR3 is TGTGCCAGCAGCTTAAACTGGAGGAATTCACCCCTCCACTTT.